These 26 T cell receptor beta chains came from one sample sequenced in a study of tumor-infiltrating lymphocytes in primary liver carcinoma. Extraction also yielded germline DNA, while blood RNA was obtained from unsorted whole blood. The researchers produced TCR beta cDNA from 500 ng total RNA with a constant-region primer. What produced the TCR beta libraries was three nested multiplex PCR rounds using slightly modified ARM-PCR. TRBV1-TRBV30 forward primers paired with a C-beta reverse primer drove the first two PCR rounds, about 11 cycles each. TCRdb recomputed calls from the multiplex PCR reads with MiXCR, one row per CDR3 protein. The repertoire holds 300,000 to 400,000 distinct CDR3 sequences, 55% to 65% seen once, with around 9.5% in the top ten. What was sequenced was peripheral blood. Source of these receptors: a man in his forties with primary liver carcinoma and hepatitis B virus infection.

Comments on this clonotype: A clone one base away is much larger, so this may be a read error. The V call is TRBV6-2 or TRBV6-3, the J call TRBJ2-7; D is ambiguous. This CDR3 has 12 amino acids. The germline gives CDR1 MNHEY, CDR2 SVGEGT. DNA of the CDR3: TGTACCAGCAGTCTCCTCCTCTACGAGCAGTACTTC. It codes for CTSSLLLYEQYF.

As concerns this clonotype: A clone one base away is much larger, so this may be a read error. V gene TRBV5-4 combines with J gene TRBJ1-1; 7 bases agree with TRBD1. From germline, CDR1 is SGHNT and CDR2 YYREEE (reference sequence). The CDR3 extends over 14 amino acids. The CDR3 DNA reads TGTGTCAGCAGCCGGGAGGGGGCGGACACTGAAGCTTTCTTT. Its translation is CVSSREGADTEAFF.

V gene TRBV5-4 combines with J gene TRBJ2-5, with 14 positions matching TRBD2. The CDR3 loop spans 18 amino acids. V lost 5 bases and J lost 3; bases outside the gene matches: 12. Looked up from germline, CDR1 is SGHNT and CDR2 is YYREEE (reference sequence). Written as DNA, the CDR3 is TGTGCCAGCAGTTCCGGGACTAGCGGGAGTGGGTCAAAAGAGACCCAGTACTTC. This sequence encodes CASSSGTSGSGSKETQYF.

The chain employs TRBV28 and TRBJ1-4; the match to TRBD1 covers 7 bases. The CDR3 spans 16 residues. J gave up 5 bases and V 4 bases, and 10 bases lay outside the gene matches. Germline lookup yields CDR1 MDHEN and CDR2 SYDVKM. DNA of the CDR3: TGTGCCAGCAGTTCTCTGGGGGCAGGGGGAAATGAAAAACTGTTTTTT. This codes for CASSSLGAGGNEKLFF.

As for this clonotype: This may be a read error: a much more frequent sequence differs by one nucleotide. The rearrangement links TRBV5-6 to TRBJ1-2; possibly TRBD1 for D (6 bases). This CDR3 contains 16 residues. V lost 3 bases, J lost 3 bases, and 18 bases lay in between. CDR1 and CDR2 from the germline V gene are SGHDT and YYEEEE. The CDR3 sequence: CASSSRDRIVDYGYTF. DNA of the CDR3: TGTGCCAGCAGCTCCCGCGACAGGATCGTCGACTATGGCTACACCTTC. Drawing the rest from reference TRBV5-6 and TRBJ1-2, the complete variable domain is DAGVTQSPTHLIKTRGQQVTLRCSPKSGHDTVSWYQQALGQGPQFIFQYYEEEERQRGNFPDRFSGHQFPNYSSELNVNALLLGDSALYLCASSSRDRIVDYGYTFGSGTRLTVV.

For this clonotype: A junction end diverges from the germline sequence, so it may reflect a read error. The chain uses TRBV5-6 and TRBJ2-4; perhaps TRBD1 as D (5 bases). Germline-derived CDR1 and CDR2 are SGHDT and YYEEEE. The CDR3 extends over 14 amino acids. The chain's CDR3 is CASTTGSARNIQYF. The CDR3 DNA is TGTGCCAGCACAACAGGTTCAGCCAGAAACATTCAGTACTTC.

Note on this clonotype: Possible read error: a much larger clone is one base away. CDR3 DNA sequence: TGTGCCAGCTCACCCATTGGACTGGGCCAGGGCGAGCAGTACTTC. This gives the protein CASSPIGLGQGEQYF. The V and J genes are TRBV18 and TRBJ2-7; TRBD1 or TRBD2 may be the D gene (5 bases each). The V and J ends lost 3 bases and 6 bases respectively, with 18 bases between them. The CDR3 has 15 residues. CDR1 and CDR2 from the germline V gene are KGHSH and LQKENI.

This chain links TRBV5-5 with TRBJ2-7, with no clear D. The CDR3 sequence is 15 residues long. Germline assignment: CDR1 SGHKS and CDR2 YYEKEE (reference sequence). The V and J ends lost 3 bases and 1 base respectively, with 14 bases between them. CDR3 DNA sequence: TGTGCCAGCAGCTACCAGGTTGGGCTATCCTACGAGCAGTACTTC. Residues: CASSYQVGLSYEQYF. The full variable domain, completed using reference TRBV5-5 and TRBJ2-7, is DAGVTQSPTHLIKTRGQQVTLRCSPISGHKSVSWYQQVLGQGPQFIFQYYEKEERGRGNFPDRFSARQFPNYSSELNVNALLLGDSALYLCASSYQVGLSYEQYFGPGTRLTVT.

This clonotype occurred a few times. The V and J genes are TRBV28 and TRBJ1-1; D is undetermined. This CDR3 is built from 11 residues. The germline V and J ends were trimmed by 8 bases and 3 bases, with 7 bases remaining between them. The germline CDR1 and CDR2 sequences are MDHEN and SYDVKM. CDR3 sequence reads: CASGAHTEAFF. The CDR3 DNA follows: TGTGCCAGCGGAGCCCACACTGAAGCTTTCTTT.

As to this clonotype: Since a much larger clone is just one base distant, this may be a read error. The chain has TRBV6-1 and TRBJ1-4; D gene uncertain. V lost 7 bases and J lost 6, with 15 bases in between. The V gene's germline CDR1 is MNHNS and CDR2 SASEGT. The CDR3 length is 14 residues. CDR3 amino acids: CASTAGFTDEKLFF. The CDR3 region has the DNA TGTGCCAGCACAGCGGGCTTTACTGATGAAAAACTGTTTTTT.

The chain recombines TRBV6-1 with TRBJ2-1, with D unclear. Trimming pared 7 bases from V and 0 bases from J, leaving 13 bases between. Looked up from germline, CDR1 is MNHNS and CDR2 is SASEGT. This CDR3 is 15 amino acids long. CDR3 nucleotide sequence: TGTGCCAGCATTGTTGACCCCAGCTCCTACAATGAGCAGTTCTTC. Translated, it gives CASIVDPSSYNEQFF.

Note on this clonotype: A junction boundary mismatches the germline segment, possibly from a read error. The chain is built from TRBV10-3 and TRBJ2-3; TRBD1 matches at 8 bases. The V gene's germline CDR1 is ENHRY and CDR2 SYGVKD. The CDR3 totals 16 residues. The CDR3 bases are TGTGCCATCAGTATTGGGAACCCAGGGGGCCCAGATTCGCAGTATTTT. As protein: CAISIGNPGGPDSQYF.

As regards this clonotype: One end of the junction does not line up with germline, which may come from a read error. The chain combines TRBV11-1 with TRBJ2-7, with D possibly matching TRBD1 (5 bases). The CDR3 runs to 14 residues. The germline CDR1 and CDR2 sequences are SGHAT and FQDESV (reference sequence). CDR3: CASRLRQSSYEQYF. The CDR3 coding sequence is TGTGCCAGCAGGCTAAGACAGAGCTCCTACGAACAGTACTTC.

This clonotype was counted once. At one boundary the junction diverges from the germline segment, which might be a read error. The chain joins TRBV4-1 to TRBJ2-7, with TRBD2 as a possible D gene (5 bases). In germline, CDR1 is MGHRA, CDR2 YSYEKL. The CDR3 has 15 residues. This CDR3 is CASSQPGEGSHEQYF. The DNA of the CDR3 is TGTGCCAGCAGCCAACCCGGGGAAGGCTCCCACGAGCAGTACTTC.

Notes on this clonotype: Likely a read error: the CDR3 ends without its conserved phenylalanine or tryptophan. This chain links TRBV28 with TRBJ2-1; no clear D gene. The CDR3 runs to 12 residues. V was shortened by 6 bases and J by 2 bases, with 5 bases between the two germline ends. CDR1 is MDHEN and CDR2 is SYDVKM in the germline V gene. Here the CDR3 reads CASSYPYNEQFL. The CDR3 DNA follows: TGTGCCAGCAGCTATCCCTACAATGAGCAGTTCTTA.

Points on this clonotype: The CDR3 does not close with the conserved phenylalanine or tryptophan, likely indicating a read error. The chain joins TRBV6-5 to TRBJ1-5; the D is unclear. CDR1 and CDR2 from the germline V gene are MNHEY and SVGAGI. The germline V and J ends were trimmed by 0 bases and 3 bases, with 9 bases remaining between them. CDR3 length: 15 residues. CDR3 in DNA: TGTGCCAGCAGTTACTCGAGCGGACTCAATCAGCCCCAGCATCAT. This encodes CASSYSSGLNQPQHH.

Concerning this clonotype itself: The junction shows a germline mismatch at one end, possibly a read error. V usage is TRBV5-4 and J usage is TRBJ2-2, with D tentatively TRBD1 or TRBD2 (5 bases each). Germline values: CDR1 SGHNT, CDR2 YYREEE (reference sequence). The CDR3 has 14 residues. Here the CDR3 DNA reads TGTGCCAGCAGCTATGGGACGAAGACCGGGGAGCCGTTTTTT. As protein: CASSYGTKTGEPFF.

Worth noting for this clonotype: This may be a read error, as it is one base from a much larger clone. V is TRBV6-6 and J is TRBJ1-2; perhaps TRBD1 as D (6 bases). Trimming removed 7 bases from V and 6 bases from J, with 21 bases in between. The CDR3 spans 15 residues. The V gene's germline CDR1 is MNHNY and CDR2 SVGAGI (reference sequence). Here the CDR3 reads CASTVGSGTSDGYTF. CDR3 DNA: TGTGCCAGCACCGTAGGGTCCGGGACATCGGATGGCTACACCTTC.

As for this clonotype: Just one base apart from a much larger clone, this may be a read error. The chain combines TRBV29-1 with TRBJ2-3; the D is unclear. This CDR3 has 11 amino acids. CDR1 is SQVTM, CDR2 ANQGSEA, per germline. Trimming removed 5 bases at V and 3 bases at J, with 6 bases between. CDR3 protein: CSVTQTDTQYF. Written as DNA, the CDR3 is TGCAGCGTTACACAGACAGATACGCAGTATTTT.

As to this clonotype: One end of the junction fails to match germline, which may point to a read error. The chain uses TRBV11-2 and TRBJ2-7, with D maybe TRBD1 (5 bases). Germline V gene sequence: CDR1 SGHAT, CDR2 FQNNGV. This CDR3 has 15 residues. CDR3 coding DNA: TGTGTCAGCAGCTTAGAACTGGGGCCCTCCTTCGAGCAGTACTTC. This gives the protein CVSSLELGPSFEQYF.

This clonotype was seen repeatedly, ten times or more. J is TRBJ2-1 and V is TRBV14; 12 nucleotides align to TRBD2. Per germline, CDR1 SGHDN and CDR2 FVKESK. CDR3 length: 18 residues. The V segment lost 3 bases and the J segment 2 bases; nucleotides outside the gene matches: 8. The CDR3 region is CASSHPTSGSGTYNEQFF. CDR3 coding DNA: TGTGCCAGCAGCCACCCGACTAGCGGGAGTGGTACCTACAATGAGCAGTTCTTC.

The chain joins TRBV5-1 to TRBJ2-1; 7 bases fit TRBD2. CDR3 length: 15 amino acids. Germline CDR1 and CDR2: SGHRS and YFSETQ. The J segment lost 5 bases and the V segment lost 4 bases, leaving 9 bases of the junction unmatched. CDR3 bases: TGCGCCAGCAGCCTCGGTTGGACTAGTCACAATGAGCAGTTCTTC. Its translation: CASSLGWTSHNEQFF.

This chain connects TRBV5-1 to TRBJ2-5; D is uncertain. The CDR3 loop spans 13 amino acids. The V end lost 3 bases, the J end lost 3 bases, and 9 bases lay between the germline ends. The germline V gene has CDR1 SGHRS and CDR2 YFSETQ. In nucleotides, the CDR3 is TGCGCCAGCAGCTCTCTCGGAGAAGAGACCCAGTACTTC. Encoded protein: CASSSLGEETQYF.

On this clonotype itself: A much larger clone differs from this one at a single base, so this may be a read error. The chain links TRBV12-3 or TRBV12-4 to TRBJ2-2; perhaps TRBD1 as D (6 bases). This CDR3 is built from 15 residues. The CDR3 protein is CASSRTATNTGEPFF. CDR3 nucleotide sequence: TGTGCCAGCAGCCGGACAGCGACGAACACCGGGGAGCCGTTTTTT.

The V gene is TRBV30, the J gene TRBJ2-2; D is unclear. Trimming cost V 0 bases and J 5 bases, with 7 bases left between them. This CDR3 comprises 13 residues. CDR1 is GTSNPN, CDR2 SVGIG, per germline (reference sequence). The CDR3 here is CAWSVFDTGELFF. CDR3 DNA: TGTGCCTGGAGTGTATTCGATACCGGGGAGCTGTTTTTT.

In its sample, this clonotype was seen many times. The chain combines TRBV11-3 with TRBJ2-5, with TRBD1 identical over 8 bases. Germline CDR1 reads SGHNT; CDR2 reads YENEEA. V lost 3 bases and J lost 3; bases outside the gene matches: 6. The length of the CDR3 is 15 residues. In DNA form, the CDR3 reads TGTGCCAGCAGCTTCCGGACAGGGAACGAAGAGACCCAGTACTTC. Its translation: CASSFRTGNEETQYF.